This T cell receptor (beta chain) emerged from a study of CD8 T cells in Susac syndrome. The CDR3 extends over 16 amino acids. Trimming shortened V by 5 bases and J by 5 bases, and 18 bases separated the two germline ends. From germline, CDR1 is PRHDT and CDR2 FYEKMQ (reference sequence). When the RNA was reverse transcribed, random hexamers were used with an input of about 0.5 to 1 ug. Amplification of TCR beta CDR3 by immunoSEQ multiplex PCR spanned 54 Vbeta and 13 Jbeta. Using its own MiXCR run on the immunoSEQ multiplex PCR reads, TCRdb lists one record per CDR3 protein. The data show about 150,000 distinct CDR3 sequences, about 95% seen once. The multiple sclerosis control cohort comprised treatment-naive individuals presenting with stable or active relapsing-remitting disease.

Sequenced: CD8+ T cells from PBMCs. The rearrangement uses TRBV13 and TRBJ2-2; the D gene is possibly TRBD1 (5 bases). This receptor was identified in a human donor with multiple sclerosis. The CDR3, as DNA: TGTGCCAGCAGCGATCAGGGCGTTCAGTGGACCGGGGAGCTGTTTTTT. Translating it yields CASSDQGVQWTGELFF.